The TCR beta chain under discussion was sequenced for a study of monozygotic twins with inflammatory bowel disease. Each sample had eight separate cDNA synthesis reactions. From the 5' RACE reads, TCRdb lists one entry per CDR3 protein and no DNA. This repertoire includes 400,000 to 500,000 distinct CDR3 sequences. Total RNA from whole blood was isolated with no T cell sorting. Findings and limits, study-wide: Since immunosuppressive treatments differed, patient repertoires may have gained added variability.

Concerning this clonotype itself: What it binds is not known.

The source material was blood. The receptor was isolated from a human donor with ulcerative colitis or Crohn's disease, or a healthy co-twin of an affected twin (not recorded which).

CDR3 sequence: CASSPFGGGRRDNEQFF. J is TRBJ2-1 and V is TRBV5-6; TCRdb proposes TRBD2, but this gene call is untestable without DNA. The CDR3 has 17 amino acids. CDR1 is SGHDT, CDR2 YYEEEE, per germline. Variable domain in full (rest from reference TRBV5-6 and TRBJ2-1): DAGVTQSPTHLIKTRGQQVTLRCSPKSGHDTVSWYQQALGQGPQFIFQYYEEEERQRGNFPDRFSGHQFPNYSSELNVNALLLGDSALYLCASSPFGGGRRDNEQFFGPGTRLTVL.